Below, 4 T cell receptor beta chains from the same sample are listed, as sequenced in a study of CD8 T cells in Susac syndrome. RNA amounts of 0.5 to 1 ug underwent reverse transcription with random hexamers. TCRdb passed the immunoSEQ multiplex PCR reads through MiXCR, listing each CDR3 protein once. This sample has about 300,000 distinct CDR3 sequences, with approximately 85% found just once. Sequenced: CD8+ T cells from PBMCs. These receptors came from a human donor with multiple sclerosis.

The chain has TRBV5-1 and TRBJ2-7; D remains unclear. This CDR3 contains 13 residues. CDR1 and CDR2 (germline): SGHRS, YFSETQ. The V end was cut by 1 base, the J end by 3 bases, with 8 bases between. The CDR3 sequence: CASSLNLLYEQYF. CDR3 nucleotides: TGCGCCAGCAGCTTGAACCTGCTCTACGAGCAGTACTTC.

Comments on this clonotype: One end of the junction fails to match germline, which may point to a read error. Here the CDR3 reads CASSPIQWETQYF. CDR3 DNA: TGTGCTAGCAGTCCCATTCAATGGGAGACCCAGTACTTC. The chain links TRBV27 to TRBJ2-5; D remains ambiguous. Germline lookup yields CDR1 MNHEY and CDR2 SMNVEV (reference sequence). CDR3 size: 13 residues.

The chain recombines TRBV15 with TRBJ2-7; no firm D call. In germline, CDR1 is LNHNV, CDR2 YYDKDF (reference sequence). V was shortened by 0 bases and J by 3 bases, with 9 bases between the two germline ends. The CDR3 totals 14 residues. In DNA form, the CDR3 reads TGTGCCACCAGCAGAGACCCTAGTTTCTACGAGCAGTACTTC. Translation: CATSRDPSFYEQYF.

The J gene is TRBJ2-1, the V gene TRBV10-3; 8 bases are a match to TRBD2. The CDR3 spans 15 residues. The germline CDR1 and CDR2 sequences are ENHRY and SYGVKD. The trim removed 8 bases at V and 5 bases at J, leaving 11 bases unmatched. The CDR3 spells CAILVPGGYDNEQFF. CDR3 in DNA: TGTGCCATCTTGGTACCGGGAGGGTACGACAATGAGCAGTTCTTC.